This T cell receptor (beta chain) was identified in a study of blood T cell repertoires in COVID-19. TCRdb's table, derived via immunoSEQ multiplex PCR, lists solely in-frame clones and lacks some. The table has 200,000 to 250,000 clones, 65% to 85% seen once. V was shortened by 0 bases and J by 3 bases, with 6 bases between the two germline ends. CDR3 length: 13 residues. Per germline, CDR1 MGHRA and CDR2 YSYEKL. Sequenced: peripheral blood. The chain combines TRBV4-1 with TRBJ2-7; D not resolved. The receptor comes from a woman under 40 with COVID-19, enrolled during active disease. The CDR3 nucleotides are TGCGCCAGCAGCCAAGATGGTAGCTACGAGCAGTACTTC. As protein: CASSQDGSYEQYF.